Below, 17 T cell receptor beta chains from the same sample are listed, as sequenced in a study of tumor-infiltrating lymphocytes in primary liver carcinoma. Starting from approximately 0.45 ug of total RNA, TCR beta cDNA was produced with a primer in the constant region. Slightly modified ARM-PCR with three nested multiplex PCR rounds yielded TCR beta libraries. Use of TRBV1-TRBV30 forward primers with a C-beta reverse primer characterized the first two PCR rounds, which lasted 10 cycles each. In TCRdb, the multiplex PCR reads were re-called with MiXCR into one record per CDR3 protein. The table shows approximately 330,000 distinct CDR3 sequences, with about two thirds occurring only once. Germline DNA was extracted alongside blood RNA, which was obtained from unsorted whole blood. Source material: peripheral blood. These TCRs come from a man aged 35 to 55 with primary liver carcinoma and hepatitis B virus infection.

Concerning this clonotype itself: Being one base from a much bigger clone, this may be a read error. The J gene is TRBJ2-6, the V gene TRBV5-5; D is undetermined. The CDR3 consists of 15 residues. V lost 8 bases to trimming and J lost 1 base, with 13 bases between them. CDR1 and CDR2 (germline): SGHKS, YYEKEE (reference sequence). For the CDR3, the DNA is TGTGCCAGGAGCGCCAGTTCATCTGGGGCCAACGTCCTGACTTTC. Translation: CARSASSSGANVLTF.

V is TRBV6-2 or TRBV6-3 and J is TRBJ2-1; the D is unclear. Looked up from germline, CDR1 is MNHEY and CDR2 is SVGEGT. V was clipped by 3 bases and J by 6 bases, with 15 bases between them. The CDR3 runs 15 residues. In DNA form, the CDR3 reads TGTGCCAGCAGTTATTCGGACCCCGGCGGCAATGAGCAGTTCTTC. Translated: CASSYSDPGGNEQFF.

Turning to this clonotype: A read error may account for a junction end that differs from germline. The chain employs TRBV11-1 and TRBJ2-1; D gene uncertain. This CDR3 has 14 amino acids. Germline V CDR1 and CDR2: SGHAT, FQDESV (reference sequence). CDR3 DNA: TGTGCCAGCAGCTCAAGTACTAACCCCAATAAGCAGTTCTTC. Its protein product is CASSSSTNPNKQFF. Supplemented by reference TRBV11-1 and TRBJ2-1, the full variable domain reads EAEVAQSPRYKITEKSQAVAFWCDPISGHATLYWYRQILGQGPELLVQFQDESVVDDSQLPKDRFSAERLKGVDSTLKIQPAELGDSAMYLCASSSSTNPNKQFFGPGTRLTVL.

This clonotype appeared a few times. The V and J genes are TRBV7-9 and TRBJ2-7; maybe TRBD2 (6 bases). The CDR3 is made up of 15 amino acids. V was cut by 4 bases and J by 6 bases, with 19 bases left in between. Germline-derived CDR1 and CDR2 are SEHNR and FQNEAQ (reference sequence). CDR3 amino acids: CASSSSLSRRGEQYF. CDR3 coding DNA: TGTGCCAGCAGCTCTTCGTTGAGCAGGAGGGGCGAGCAGTACTTC. Looking up the rest from reference TRBV7-9 and TRBJ2-7 gives the full variable domain: DTGVSQNPRHKITKRGQNVTFRCDPISEHNRLYWYRQTLGQGPEFLTYFQNEAQLEKSRLLSDRFSAERPKGSFSTLEIQRTEQGDSAMYLCASSSSLSRRGEQYFGPGTRLTVT.

V usage is TRBV18 and J usage is TRBJ2-7, with TRBD2 identical over 7 bases. The CDR3 spans 15 residues. V lost 4 bases and J lost 2; bases outside the gene matches: 8. Germline loops: CDR1 KGHSH, CDR2 LQKENI. DNA of the CDR3: TGTGCCAGCTCACTTAGCGGGCCTAAAACCTACGAGCAGTACTTC. This translates into CASSLSGPKTYEQYF.

About this clonotype: This may stem from a read error, because a much larger clone lies one nucleotide away. J is TRBJ2-3 and V is TRBV5-5; D ambiguous. With 1 base removed from V and 1 base from J, the gap between germline ends came to 7 bases. Per the germline V gene, CDR1 is SGHKS and CDR2 is YYEKEE (reference sequence). This CDR3 has 14 amino acids. The CDR3 spells CASSLFPGTDTQYF. CDR3 DNA sequence: TGTGCCAGCAGCTTGTTCCCAGGCACAGATACGCAGTATTTT.

Comment on this clonotype: Without the conserved terminal phenylalanine or tryptophan, this CDR3 likely stems from a read error. V usage is TRBV6-5 and J usage is TRBJ2-7, with D possibly called TRBD1 or TRBD2 (6 bases each). This CDR3 has 14 residues. The V end was cut by 0 bases, the J end by 5 bases, with 11 bases between. Germline V CDR1 and CDR2: MNHEY, SVGAGI. The CDR3 nucleotides are TGTGCCAGCAGTTACTCGAGGGGGGCCCACGAGCAGTACTTA. Its protein product is CASSYSRGAHEQYL.

Notes on this clonotype: This may be a read error: a much more frequent sequence differs by one nucleotide. In nucleotides, the CDR3 is TGTGCCAGGACCCATCGGACCCCGAGGACAACAGATACGCAGTATTTT. The encoded protein is CARTHRTPRTTDTQYF. The chain recombines TRBV13 with TRBJ2-3, with D possibly being TRBD1 (5 bases). The length of the CDR3 is 16 residues. Germline V gene data show CDR1 as PRHDT and CDR2 as FYEKMQ (reference sequence). V was cut by 9 bases and J by 3 bases, with 22 bases left in between.

This clonotype came up once. The germline gene is not matched at one end of the junction; a read error may be the cause. This sequence joins TRBV6-1 and TRBJ2-7; TRBD2 matches at 7 bases. The germline CDR1 and CDR2 sequences are MNHNS and SASEGT. This CDR3 region has 17 residues. CDR3 nucleotide sequence: TGTGCCAGCAGTGTATTTCCTGGGGCGGGGGAATTCTACGAACAGTACTTC. This encodes CASSVFPGAGEFYEQYF.

This clonotype showed up many times. This chain joins TRBV11-1 and TRBJ2-7; 11 bases map to TRBD2. Unmatched junction bases numbered 8, after V lost 6 bases and J lost 4 bases. Germline loops: CDR1 SGHAT, CDR2 FQDESV (reference sequence). CDR3 size: 15 residues. CDR3 in amino acids: CASSPRLAGNYEQYF. CDR3 bases: TGTGCCAGCAGTCCGAGACTAGCGGGGAATTACGAGCAGTACTTC.

About this clonotype: A much larger clone sits a single nucleotide away, making a read error possible. The V call is TRBV29-1, the J call TRBJ2-2; 8 positions match TRBD1. CDR3 size: 15 residues. V was clipped by 7 bases and J by 4 bases; unmatched bases: 11. Germline assignment: CDR1 SQVTM and CDR2 ANQGSEA. The CDR3 reads CSARVAGGSTGELFF. The CDR3 nucleotides read TGCAGCGCTCGCGTGGCAGGGGGCAGCACCGGGGAGCTGTTTTTT.

Concerning this clonotype itself: At one end the junction does not follow the germline gene, possibly because of a read error. The J gene is TRBJ2-5, the V gene TRBV11-2; TRBD1 matches 7 bases. This CDR3 has 16 residues. The germline V gene has CDR1 SGHAT and CDR2 FQNNGV. CDR3 DNA: TGTGTCAGCAGCTTATCAGACAGGGAGATTCCAGAGACCCAGTACTTC. It encodes CVSSLSDREIPETQYF.

Remarks on this clonotype: This clone may be a read error of a much larger clone one base away. The rearrangement joins TRBV4-2 to TRBJ1-1, with 7 bases lining up with TRBD1. V lost 0 bases to trimming and J lost 7 bases; unmatched junction nucleotides: 14. CDR3 size: 17 residues. The germline V gene encodes CDR1 LGHNA and CDR2 YNFKEQ. The CDR3 nucleotides are TGTGCCAGCAGCCAAGAGATGGAGACAGGGCCCTTCATTGAAGCTTTCTTT. Its translation is CASSQEMETGPFIEAFF.

Comments on this clonotype: One end of the junction does not line up with germline, which may come from a read error. This chain joins TRBV13 and TRBJ2-7, with unresolved D. The CDR3 is 15 residues long. Germline V gene sequence: CDR1 PRHDT, CDR2 FYEKMQ (reference sequence). Here the CDR3 DNA reads TGTGCCACCAGCTCCAGGACCGCTGCCATCTACGGGCAGTACTTC. It translates to CATSSRTAAIYGQYF.

Details on this clonotype: Germline and junction disagree at one end, which may indicate a read error. J is TRBJ2-5 and V is TRBV11-2; TRBD2 might be the D (5 bases). Germline V gene data show CDR1 as SGHAT and CDR2 as FQNNGV. The CDR3 consists of 12 residues. CDR3 DNA sequence: TGTACCAGCAGCGGAGGCGGGGAGACCCAGTACTTC. It codes for CTSSGGGETQYF.

This chain joins TRBV7-9 and TRBJ1-2; the D gene is possibly TRBD1 (5 bases). This CDR3 spans 14 amino acids. Deletions cut 5 bases from V and 3 bases from J, with 13 bases between. Germline V CDR1 and CDR2: SEHNR, FQNEAQ (reference sequence). CDR3 loop: CASSEGAVDYGYTF. The DNA for the CDR3 is TGTGCCAGCAGCGAAGGGGCGGTAGACTATGGCTACACCTTC.

In its sample, this clonotype was seen many times. This chain uses TRBV6-1 with TRBJ2-7; TRBD1 matches 7 bases. This CDR3 has 14 residues. Germline CDR1 is MNHNS and CDR2 is SASEGT. V lost 5 bases, J lost 2 bases, and 6 bases stayed unmatched. This CDR3 reads CASSPRGQTYEQYF. CDR3 in DNA: TGTGCCAGCAGTCCCCGGGGACAGACCTACGAGCAGTACTTC.